This TCR beta chain is drawn from a study of cytomegalovirus exposure and HLA in healthy donors. Study context: Prior work identified 100 million to 130 million unique TCR beta sequences in 150 million to 200 million T cells. General study points: There were several of the most significant clusters that appeared linked to common viral pathogens in a later analysis.

A multiplex PCR was run with 60 Vbeta primers and 13 Jbeta primers. TCRdb keeps only in-frame clones here, not all; method: immunoSEQ multiplex PCR. Of roughly 150,000 clones listed, roughly 80% are singletons. The CDR3 is made up of 14 amino acids. Germline V gene sequence: CDR1 SGHTA, CDR2 FQGTGA. J lost 12 bases, V lost 3 bases, and 4 bases had no gene match. In this sample, this clone turned up a few times. Its cognate antigen is unknown. Sequencing used PBMCs. The J gene is TRBJ2-1, the V gene TRBV7-3, with TRBD2 matching over 14 bases. This TCR was recovered from a woman in her thirties or forties in good health and CMV-seropositive. CDR3 DNA: TGTGCCAGCAGCTTGGGACTAGCGGGGGCCTCGCAGTTCTTC. Amino acid sequence: CASSLGLAGASQFF.